A single sample gave rise to the 6 T cell receptor beta chains below, sequenced in a study of response to subunit inactivated influenza vaccine. TCRdb ran MiXCR on the RT-PCR reads and lists one entry per CDR3 protein. The sample carries roughly 650,000 distinct CDR3 sequences, 15% to 17% recorded once. The sample consisted of PBMCs from blood, taken 11 to 12 days after vaccination. These receptors all come from a man aged 50 or older who received an inactivated influenza vaccine.

The CDR3 spells CASSLGGLAGDYEQYF. The CDR3 region has the DNA TGCGCCAGCAGCTTGGGGGGACTAGCGGGGGACTACGAGCAGTACTTC. The rearrangement links TRBV5-1 to TRBJ2-7, with 14 positions matching TRBD2. The germline CDR1 and CDR2 sequences are SGHRS and YFSETQ. CDR3 length equals 16 residues. V was pared by 0 bases and J by 3 bases, with 2 bases of the junction left unmatched.

For this clonotype: A read error is possible here, since a much larger clone lies one base away. The CDR3 protein is CASSTVRDNEQFF. The CDR3 DNA reads TGTGCCAGCAGCACTGTCAGGGACAATGAGCAGTTCTTC. The V call is TRBV12-3 or TRBV12-4, the J call TRBJ2-1; TRBD1 might be the D (5 bases). With 6 bases removed from V and 5 bases from J, the gap between germline ends came to 11 bases. This CDR3 is built from 13 residues.

This chain connects TRBV10-3 to TRBJ2-7, with 10 bases aligning to TRBD1. Germline values: CDR1 ENHRY, CDR2 SYGVKD. V dropped 11 bases and J dropped 0; count of bases not matched to a gene: 7. This CDR3 spans 14 amino acids. CDR3 DNA sequence: TGTGCCGTGCGGGGACAGGGGAACTCCTACGAGCAGTACTTC. Protein sequence: CAVRGQGNSYEQYF.

This clonotype occurred a few times. The chain couples TRBV10-3 to TRBJ1-2, with unresolved D. This CDR3 contains 15 residues. Trimming removed 0 bases at V and 0 bases at J, with 8 bases between. Germline V CDR1 and CDR2: ENHRY, SYGVKD. For the CDR3, the DNA is TGTGCCATCAGTGAGTCCCCGGAGACTAACTATGGCTACACCTTC. Translation gives CAISESPETNYGYTF.

In DNA, the CDR3 is TGTGCCAGCAGCCCGGGAGGGACAGCCGCGAGGAATACGCAGTATTTT. This translates into CASSPGGTAARNTQYF. J is TRBJ2-3 and V is TRBV11-2; D is perhaps TRBD2 (8 bases). The CDR3 contains 16 residues. V lost 5 bases to trimming and J lost 7 bases, with 22 bases between them. Germline V gene sequence: CDR1 SGHAT, CDR2 FQNNGV.

This clonotype came up a few times. The V and J genes are TRBV4-1 and TRBJ2-2, with D hard to call. Trimming stripped 2 bases from V and 4 bases from J, with 11 bases between. Germline-derived CDR1 and CDR2 are MGHRA and YSYEKL. The CDR3 consists of 15 residues. The CDR3 loop reads CASSQSVVGTGELFF. The CDR3 coding sequence is TGCGCCAGCAGCCAATCAGTTGTAGGCACCGGGGAGCTGTTTTTT.